The 7 T cell receptor beta chains below were found in one sample sequenced in a study of T cell responses to AZD1222 COVID-19 vaccine. The table came from immunoSEQ multiplex PCR; TCRdb's copy has only in-frame clones and leaves some out. The sample records about 92,000 clones, 65% to 90% being singletons. The sample was peripheral blood, taken on day 0 of AZD1222 vaccination. The receptors shown here come from an adult in good health.

This sequence joins TRBV4-1 and TRBJ1-1; tentative D call: TRBD1 (6 bases). Germline V gene sequence: CDR1 MGHRA, CDR2 YSYEKL. V gave up 2 bases and J gave up 6 bases, with 16 bases separating them. The CDR3 spans 15 residues. The CDR3 DNA sequence: TGCGCCAGCAGCCAAATCTCCTCTAGGGGGGCTGAAGCTTTCTTT. Amino acids: CASSQISSRGAEAFF.

The chain has TRBV6-1 and TRBJ1-1; weak D call: TRBD1 (5 bases). The V end was cut by 1 base, the J end by 5 bases, with 11 bases between. The germline gives CDR1 MNHNS, CDR2 SASEGT. The CDR3 spans 14 residues. The CDR3, as DNA: TGTGCCAGCAGTGAAGGTCGGGGGAGGACTGAAGCTTTCTTT. It specifies CASSEGRGRTEAFF.

A word on this clone: The identical CDR3 is also encoded by other nucleotide sequences in the sample. This sequence joins TRBV14 and TRBJ2-1; 9 positions agree with TRBD2. The CDR3 spans 15 residues. V lost 2 bases to trimming and J lost 1 base; unmatched junction nucleotides: 0. Germline V gene lookup returns CDR1 SGHDN and CDR2 FVKESK. CDR3 region: CASSQLAGSYNEQFF. CDR3 DNA sequence: TGTGCCAGCAGCCAACTAGCGGGGTCCTACAATGAGCAGTTCTTC.

This clone has more than one count but fewer than ten. The genes are TRBV11-1 and TRBJ1-3, with D unresolved. The length of the CDR3 is 15 residues. Germline CDR1 SGHAT, CDR2 FQDESV (reference sequence). V gave up 3 bases and J gave up 4 bases, with 13 bases separating them. CDR3 residues: CASSFTGAAGNTIYF. Here the CDR3 DNA reads TGTGCCAGCAGCTTTACCGGAGCGGCCGGAAACACCATATATTTT.

The chain has TRBV6-5 and TRBJ1-1; the match to TRBD1 covers 7 bases. The CDR3 length is 13 residues. CDR1 and CDR2 from the germline V gene are MNHEY and SVGAGI. Unmatched junction bases numbered 5, after V lost 6 bases and J lost 4 bases. The CDR3 DNA reads as TGTGCCAGCAGCGCACAGGGGACCACTGAAGCTTTCTTT. It translates to CASSAQGTTEAFF.

The V call is TRBV4-1, the J call TRBJ2-7, with 8 bases lining up with TRBD1. The CDR3 is 15 residues long. Trimming removed 3 bases from V and 2 bases from J; junction bases left unmatched: 6. Germline CDR1 reads MGHRA; CDR2 reads YSYEKL. CDR3 DNA sequence: TGCGCCAGCAGCCAGGGGGTGGGACAGGCCTACGAGCAGTACTTC. It translates to CASSQGVGQAYEQYF.

The chain combines TRBV20-1 with TRBJ2-7; possibly TRBD2 for D (6 bases). Trimming left V 3 bases short and J 3 bases short, with 9 bases between. CDR1 and CDR2 from the germline V gene are DFQATT and SNEGSKA (reference sequence). This CDR3 spans 12 amino acids. CDR3: CSASREYYEQYF. The CDR3 nucleotides are TGCAGTGCTAGTCGGGAGTACTACGAGCAGTACTTC.